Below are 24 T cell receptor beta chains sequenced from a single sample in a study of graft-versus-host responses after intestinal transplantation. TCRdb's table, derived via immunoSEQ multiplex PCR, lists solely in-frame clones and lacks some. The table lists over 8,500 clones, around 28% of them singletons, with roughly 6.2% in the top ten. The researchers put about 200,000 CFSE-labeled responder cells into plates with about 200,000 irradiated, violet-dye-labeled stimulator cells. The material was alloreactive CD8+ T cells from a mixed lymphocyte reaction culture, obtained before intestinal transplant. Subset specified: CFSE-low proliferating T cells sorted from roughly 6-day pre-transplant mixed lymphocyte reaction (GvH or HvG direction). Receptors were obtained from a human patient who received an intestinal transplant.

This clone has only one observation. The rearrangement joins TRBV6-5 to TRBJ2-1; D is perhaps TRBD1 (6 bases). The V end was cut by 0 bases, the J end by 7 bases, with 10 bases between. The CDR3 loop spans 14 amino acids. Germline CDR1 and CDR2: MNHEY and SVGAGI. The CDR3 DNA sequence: TGTGCCAGCAGTTACTCCCAGGGGTGGAATGAGCAGTTCTTC. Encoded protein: CASSYSQGWNEQFF.

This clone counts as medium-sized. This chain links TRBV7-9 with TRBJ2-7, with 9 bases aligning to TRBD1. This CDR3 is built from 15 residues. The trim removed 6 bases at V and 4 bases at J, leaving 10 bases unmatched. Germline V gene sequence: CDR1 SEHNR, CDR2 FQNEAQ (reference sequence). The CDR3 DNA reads TGTGCCAGCAGGCAAGATAAGGGACAGGGTTACGAGCAGTACTTC. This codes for CASRQDKGQGYEQYF.

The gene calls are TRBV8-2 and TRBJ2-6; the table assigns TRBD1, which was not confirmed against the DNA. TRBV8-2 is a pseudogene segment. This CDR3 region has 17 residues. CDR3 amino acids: CGIIRMITQSRANVLTF. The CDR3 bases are TGTGGCATAATACGTATGATAACACAAAGTCGGGCCAACGTCCTGACTTTC.

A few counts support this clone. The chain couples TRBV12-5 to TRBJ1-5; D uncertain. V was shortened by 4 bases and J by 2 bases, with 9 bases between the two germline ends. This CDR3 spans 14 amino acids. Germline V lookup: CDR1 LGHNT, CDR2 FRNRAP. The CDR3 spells CASGSSGGNQPQHF. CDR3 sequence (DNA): TGTGCTAGTGGTTCTTCAGGTGGCAATCAGCCCCAGCATTTT.

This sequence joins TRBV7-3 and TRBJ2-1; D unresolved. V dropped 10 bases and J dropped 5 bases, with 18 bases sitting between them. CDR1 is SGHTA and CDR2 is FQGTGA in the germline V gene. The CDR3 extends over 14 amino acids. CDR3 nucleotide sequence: TGTGCCACCACACTTAGCTGCGGCCACAATGAGCAGTTCTTC. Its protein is CATTLSCGHNEQFF.

In DNA form, the CDR3 reads TGTGCCAGCAGCTTATTACTAGCGGGGGGTTCCGAGCAGTACTTC. Its protein is CASSLLLAGGSEQYF. The chain uses TRBV13 and TRBJ2-7; the match to TRBD2 covers 12 bases. V lost 2 bases and J lost 6; bases outside the gene matches: 5. Germline CDR1 reads PRHDT; CDR2 reads FYEKMQ (reference sequence). The CDR3 spans 15 residues.

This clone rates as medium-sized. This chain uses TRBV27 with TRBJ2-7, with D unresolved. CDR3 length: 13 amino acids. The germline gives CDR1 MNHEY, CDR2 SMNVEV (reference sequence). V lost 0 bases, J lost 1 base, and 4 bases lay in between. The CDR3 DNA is TGTGCCAGCAGTTTATCGAGATCCTACGAGCAGTACTTC. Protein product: CASSLSRSYEQYF.

The CDR3 sequence: CASERTGGGHTQYF. The DNA for the CDR3 is TGTGCCAGTGAGAGGACAGGGGGCGGACATACGCAGTATTTT. The chain has TRBV19 and TRBJ2-3; 11 bases are a match to TRBD1. The V gene's germline CDR1 is LNHDA and CDR2 SQIVND (reference sequence). The CDR3 is 14 amino acids. The J segment lost 7 bases and the V segment lost 8 bases, leaving 8 bases of the junction unmatched.

CDR3 loop: CASSLTGEDYTF. DNA of the CDR3: TGCGCCAGCAGCTTAACAGGGGAGGACTACACCTTC. The V and J genes are TRBV5-1 and TRBJ1-2; 7 nucleotides match TRBD1. Germline V gives CDR1 SGHRS, CDR2 YFSETQ. Trimming removed 2 bases from V and 10 bases from J; junction bases left unmatched: 5. The CDR3 runs 12 residues.

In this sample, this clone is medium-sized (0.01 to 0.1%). The CDR3 region is CASSEELLMNTEAFF. As DNA, the CDR3 is TGTGCCAGCAGCGAGGAACTCCTAATGAACACTGAAGCTTTCTTT. J is TRBJ1-1 and V is TRBV13; D not certain. CDR3 length equals 15 residues. Per the germline V gene, CDR1 is PRHDT and CDR2 is FYEKMQ (reference sequence). Trimming cost V 5 bases and J 0 bases, with 13 bases left between them.

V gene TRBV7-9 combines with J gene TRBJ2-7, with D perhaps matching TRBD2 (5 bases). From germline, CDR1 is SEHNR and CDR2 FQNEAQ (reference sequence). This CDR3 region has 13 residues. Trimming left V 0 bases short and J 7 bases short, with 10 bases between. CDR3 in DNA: TGTGCCAGCAGCTTAGCGATGACGGGGGAGCAGTACTTC. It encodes CASSLAMTGEQYF.

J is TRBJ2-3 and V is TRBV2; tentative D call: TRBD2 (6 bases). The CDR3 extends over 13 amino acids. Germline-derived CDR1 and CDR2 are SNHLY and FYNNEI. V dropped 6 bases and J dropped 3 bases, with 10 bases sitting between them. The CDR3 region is CASRTSWTDTQYF. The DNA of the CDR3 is TGTGCCAGCAGGACTAGTTGGACAGATACGCAGTATTTT.

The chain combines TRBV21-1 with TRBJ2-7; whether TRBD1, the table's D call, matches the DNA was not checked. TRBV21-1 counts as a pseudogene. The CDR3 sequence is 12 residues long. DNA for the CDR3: TGTGCCAGCAGTCAGGACAGGGAGAGTAATCCCTGG. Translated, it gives CASSQDRESNPW.

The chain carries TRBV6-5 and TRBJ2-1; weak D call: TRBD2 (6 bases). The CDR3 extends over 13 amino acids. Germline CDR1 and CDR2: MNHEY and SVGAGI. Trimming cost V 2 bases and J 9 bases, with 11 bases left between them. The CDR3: CASSYGGVGEQFF. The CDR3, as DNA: TGTGCCAGCAGTTACGGCGGGGTGGGTGAGCAGTTCTTC.

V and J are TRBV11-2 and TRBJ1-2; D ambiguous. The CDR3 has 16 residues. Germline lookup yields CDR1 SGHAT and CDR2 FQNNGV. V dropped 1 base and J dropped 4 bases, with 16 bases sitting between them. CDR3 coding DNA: TGTGCCAGCAGCTTAGTAGGAGCCCCGGGAGGCTATGGCTACACCTTC. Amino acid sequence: CASSLVGAPGGYGYTF.

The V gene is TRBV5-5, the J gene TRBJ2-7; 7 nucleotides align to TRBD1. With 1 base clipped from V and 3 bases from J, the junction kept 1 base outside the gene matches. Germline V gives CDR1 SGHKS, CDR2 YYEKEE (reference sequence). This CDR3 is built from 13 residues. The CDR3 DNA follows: TGTGCCAGCAGCTTGCCAGGGGGCTACGAGCAGTACTTC. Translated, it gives CASSLPGGYEQYF. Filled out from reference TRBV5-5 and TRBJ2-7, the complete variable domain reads DAGVTQSPTHLIKTRGQQVTLRCSPISGHKSVSWYQQVLGQGPQFIFQYYEKEERGRGNFPDRFSARQFPNYSSELNVNALLLGDSALYLCASSLPGGYEQYFGPGTRLTVT.

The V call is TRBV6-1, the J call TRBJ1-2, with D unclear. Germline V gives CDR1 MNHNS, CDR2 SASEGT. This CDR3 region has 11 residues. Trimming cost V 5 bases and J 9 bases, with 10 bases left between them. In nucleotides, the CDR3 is TGTGCCAGCAGTTACGTTGACAGCTACACCTTC. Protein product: CASSYVDSYTF.

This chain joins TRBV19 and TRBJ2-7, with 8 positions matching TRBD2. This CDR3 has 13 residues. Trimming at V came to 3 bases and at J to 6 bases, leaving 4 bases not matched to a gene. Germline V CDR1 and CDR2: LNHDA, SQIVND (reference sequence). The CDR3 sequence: CASSIGGASEQYF. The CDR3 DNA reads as TGTGCCAGTAGTATCGGGGGGGCAAGCGAGCAGTACTTC. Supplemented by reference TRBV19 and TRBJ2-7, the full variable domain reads DGGITQSPKYLFRKEGQNVTLSCEQNLNHDAMYWYRQDPGQGLRLIYYSQIVNDFQKGDIAEGYSVSREKKESFPLTVTSAQKNPTAFYLCASSIGGASEQYFGPGTRLTVT.

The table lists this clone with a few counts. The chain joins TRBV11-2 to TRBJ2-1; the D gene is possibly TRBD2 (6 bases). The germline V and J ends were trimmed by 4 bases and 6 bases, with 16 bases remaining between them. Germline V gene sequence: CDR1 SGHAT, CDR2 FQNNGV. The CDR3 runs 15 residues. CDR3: CASSWAGPRGNEQFF. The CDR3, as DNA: TGTGCCAGCAGCTGGGCGGGACCCCGGGGCAATGAGCAGTTCTTC. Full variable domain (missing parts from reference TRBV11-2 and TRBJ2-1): EAGVAQSPRYKIIEKRQSVAFWCNPISGHATLYWYQQILGQGPKLLIQFQNNGVVDDSQLPKDRFSAERLKGVDSTLKIQPAKLEDSAVYLCASSWAGPRGNEQFFGPGTRLTVL.

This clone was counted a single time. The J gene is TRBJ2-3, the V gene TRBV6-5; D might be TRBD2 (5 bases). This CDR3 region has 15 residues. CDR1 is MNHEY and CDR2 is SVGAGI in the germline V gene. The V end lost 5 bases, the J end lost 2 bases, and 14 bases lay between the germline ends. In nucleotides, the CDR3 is TGTGCCAGCAGTCCCTACGGGGTAACCACAGATACGCAGTATTTT. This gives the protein CASSPYGVTTDTQYF.

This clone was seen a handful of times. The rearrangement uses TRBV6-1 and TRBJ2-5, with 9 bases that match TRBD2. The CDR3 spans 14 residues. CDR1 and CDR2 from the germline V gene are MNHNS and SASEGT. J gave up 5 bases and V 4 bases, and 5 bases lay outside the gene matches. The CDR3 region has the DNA TGTGCCAGCAGTGGCGGGGGGGACGTGGAGACCCAGTACTTC. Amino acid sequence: CASSGGGDVETQYF.

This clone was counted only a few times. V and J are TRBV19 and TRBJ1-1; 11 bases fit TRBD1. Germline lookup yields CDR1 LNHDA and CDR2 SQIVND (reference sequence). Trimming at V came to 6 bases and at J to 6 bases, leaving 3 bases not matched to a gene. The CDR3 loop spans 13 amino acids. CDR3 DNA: TGTGCCAGTAGGCCGGGACAGGGGGCTGAAGCTTTCTTT. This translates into CASRPGQGAEAFF.

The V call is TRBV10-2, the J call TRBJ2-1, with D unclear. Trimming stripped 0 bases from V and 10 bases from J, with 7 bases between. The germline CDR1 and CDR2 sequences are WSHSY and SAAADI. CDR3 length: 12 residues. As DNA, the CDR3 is TGCGCCAGCAGTGAGTCGTTGAGGGAGCAGTTCTTC. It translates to CASSESLREQFF.

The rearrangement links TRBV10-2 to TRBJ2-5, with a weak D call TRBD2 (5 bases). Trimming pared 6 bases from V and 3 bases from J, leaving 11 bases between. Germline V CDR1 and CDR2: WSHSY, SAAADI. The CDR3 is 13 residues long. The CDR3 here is CASSRRKKETQYF. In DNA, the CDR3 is TGCGCCAGCAGCCGGAGGAAGAAAGAGACCCAGTACTTC.